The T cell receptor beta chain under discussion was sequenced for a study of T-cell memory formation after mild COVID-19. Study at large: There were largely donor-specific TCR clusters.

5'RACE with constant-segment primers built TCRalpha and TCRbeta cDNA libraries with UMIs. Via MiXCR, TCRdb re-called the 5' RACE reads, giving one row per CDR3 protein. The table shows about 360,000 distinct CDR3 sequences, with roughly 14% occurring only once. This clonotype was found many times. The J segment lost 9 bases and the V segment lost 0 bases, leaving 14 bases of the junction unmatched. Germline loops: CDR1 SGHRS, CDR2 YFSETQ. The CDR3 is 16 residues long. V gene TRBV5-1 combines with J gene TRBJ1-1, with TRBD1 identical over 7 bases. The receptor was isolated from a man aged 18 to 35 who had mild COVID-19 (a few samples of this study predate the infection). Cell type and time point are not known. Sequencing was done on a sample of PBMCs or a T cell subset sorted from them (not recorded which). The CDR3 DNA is TGCGCCAGCAGCTTGGTCGGGGACAGATCCGGCACCAAAGCTTTCTTT. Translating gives CASSLVGDRSGTKAFF.